The present T cell receptor (beta chain) was sequenced within a study of T cells in Graves' hyperthyroidism and ophthalmopathy (dated by TCRdb to between 2018 and 2021). For context, the study as a whole: Peripheral blood was sampled at the time of initial diagnosis, prior to any treatment. The study also compared thyroid tissue and blood T-cell repertoires from about six Graves' hyperthyroidism patients. Prospective prediction of ophthalmopathy was tested in an independent validation cohort of some 20 hyperthyroidism patients and around 16 patients who later progressed to ophthalmopathy. The paper describes TCR Vbeta CDR3 sequencing of some 130 peripheral blood samples, made up of about 41 ophthalmopathy patients, approximately 76 hyperthyroidism patients and roughly 17 progressor patients. Once sampling was done, hyperthyroidism patients were given methimazole at a starting dose of 30 mg daily, whereas ophthalmopathy patients were given high-dose intravenous methylprednisolone. A discovery cohort of roughly 100 patients, 43 with Graves' ophthalmopathy and approximately 57 with stable Graves' hyperthyroidism, was used to find distinguishing TCR V-J signatures. For training and testing, the 80 to 100 patients in the discovery cohort were randomly divided in a 7:3 ratio. What the study reported, not specific to this receptor: In validation, progression to ophthalmopathy was predicted by the model with around 71% sensitivity and roughly 76% specificity, a median of about 6.4 months before onset. Most expanded thyroid clonotypes (frequency above 0.001) were also detected in blood, a finding suggesting that blood repertoires may reflect thyroid immune responses. In cross-validation, a model built on a 13 V-J signature told ophthalmopathy apart from stable hyperthyroidism with under 90% sensitivity and about 81% specificity, and in testing the same model reached 80%/75%. No statistical method was used to fix the sample size in advance, and group allocation was not hidden from the investigators.

There are a few counts of this clonotype. It has no known antigen specificity. This may come from a read error, since a much larger clone is one base off. The CDR3 starts with the cysteine, ends with the phenylalanine, and has 13 residues. Only the CDR3 DNA is retained, 39 bases long and in frame from the first base. The TCR beta CDR3 regions were amplified from RNA transcripts. The first round of RT-PCR for the TCR CDR3 was performed with the HTBI primer set and the Qiagen OneStep RT-PCR kit. Libraries were constructed in a second round of multiplex PCR, after which size selection and purification were carried out. Libraries were sequenced paired-end with 100 bp reads on an Illumina HiSeq2000. The original pipeline was this. SOAPnuke was used to process the raw data, throwing out any read that contained adapters or uncalled bases, had a mean Phred below 15, or lacked an exact constant-primer or identifier match. High-quality paired reads were merged with COPE v1.2.5, and unique nucleotide sequences were defined as clonotypes. MiTCR v1.1 was used to align the clonotypes against IMGT TRBV, TRBD and TRBJ reference segments. Only V-J combinations with frequency above 0.0001, covering 99.2% of repertoires, were analysed. A TCS score was defined as the ratio of F50 (clonal expansion) to E x V (chaos), with BLOSUM62-based TCRdist applied between CDR3 peptides within each V-J. Welch's t-statistics and random forest reduced some 510 V-J features to 10 to 15, which were used in a naive Bayes classifier (R e1071). In TCRdb, the public reads were trimmed at Q25 with fastp and aligned with MiXCR, with productive beta chains retained. Each CDR3 protein appears once, grouped with its most common genes and DNA. The V and J calls follow TCRdb's processing rather than the paper's. The sample table lists approximately 520,000 distinct CDR3 sequences, about 24% of them with a count of one. Jointly, the top ten make up approximately 10% of the sample.

Ophthalmopathy patients had moderately to severely active disease, Clinical Activity Score of at least 3, NOSPECS grade of at least 4, and duration under 3 months. Any patient with an uncontrolled infection, another autoimmune disease, pregnancy or lactation was excluded. Diagnoses relied on clinical symptoms, serum thyroxine and TRAb, thyroid ultrasound and orbital computed tomography. PBMCs were separated from roughly 10 ml of fresh peripheral blood using Ficoll-Paque density gradient centrifugation. Total RNA was extracted using Trizol reagent, and RNA quality was assessed on an Agilent 2100 Bioanalyzer.

This clonotype was obtained from a woman aged 25 to 39 with Graves' ophthalmopathy. Sequencing was carried out using blood. The receptor chain draws on TRBV12-3 or TRBV12-4 and TRBJ1-2; the D gene remains uncertain. The sequence in DNA is TGTGCCAGCAGTTTTCGACGGAACTATGGCTACCCCTTC. Its product reads: CASSFRRNYGYPF.